This T cell receptor (beta chain) stems from a study of blood T cell repertoires in COVID-19. The wider study: Sample material is recorded as cDNA or gDNA derived from T cells, B-cell-depleted T cells, or PBMCs.

This clone was seen just once. The CDR3 runs 16 residues. With 2 bases clipped from V and 7 bases from J, the junction kept 8 bases outside the gene matches. From germline, CDR1 is MGHRA and CDR2 YSYEKL. Only in-frame clones appear in the TCRdb table, and some are missing; sequencing was by immunoSEQ multiplex PCR. This table has more than 45,000 clones, 85% to 90% appearing once. This chain uses TRBV4-1 with TRBJ1-4; 9 nucleotides match TRBD1. The TCR comes from a woman aged 55 to 70 with COVID-19, enrolled during active disease. Material: peripheral blood. The CDR3 bases are TGCGCCAGCAGCCAACTTTTAGGGACAGGGAGTGAAAAACTGTTTTTT. Protein sequence: CASSQLLGTGSEKLFF.